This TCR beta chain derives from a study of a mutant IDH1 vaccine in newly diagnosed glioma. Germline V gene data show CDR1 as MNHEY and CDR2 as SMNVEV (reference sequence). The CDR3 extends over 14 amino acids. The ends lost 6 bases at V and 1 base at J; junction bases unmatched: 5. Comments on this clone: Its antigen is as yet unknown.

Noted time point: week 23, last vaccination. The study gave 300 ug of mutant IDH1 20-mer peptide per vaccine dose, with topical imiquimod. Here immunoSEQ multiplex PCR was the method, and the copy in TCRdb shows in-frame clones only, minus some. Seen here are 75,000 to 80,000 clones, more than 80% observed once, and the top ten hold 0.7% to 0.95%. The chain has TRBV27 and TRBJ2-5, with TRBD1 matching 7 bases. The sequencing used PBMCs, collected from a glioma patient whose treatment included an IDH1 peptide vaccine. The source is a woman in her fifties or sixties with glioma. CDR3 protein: CASRQGLFQETQYF. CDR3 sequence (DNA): TGTGCCAGCAGACAGGGGCTCTTCCAAGAGACCCAGTACTTC.